This passage covers 6 T cell receptor beta chains from one sample sequenced in a study of blood T cell repertoires in COVID-19. Measured with immunoSEQ multiplex PCR; TCRdb has only the in-frame clones, and not every one. In the table there are roughly 330,000 clones, approximately 85% of which are singletons. The source material was peripheral blood. All receptors come from a woman aged 45-60 years with acute or convalescent COVID-19.

This chain joins TRBV7-9 and TRBJ1-1; TRBD1 aligns across 11 bases. Germline CDR1 and CDR2: SEHNR and FQNEAQ (reference sequence). The trim removed 5 bases at V and 4 bases at J, leaving 6 bases unmatched. This CDR3 is built from 15 residues. The CDR3 protein is CASSPGQGARTEAFF. The CDR3 nucleotides are TGTGCCAGCAGCCCCGGACAGGGGGCGCGCACTGAAGCTTTCTTT. Based on the CDR3 plus reference TRBV7-9 and TRBJ1-1, the full variable domain is DTGVSQNPRHKITKRGQNVTFRCDPISEHNRLYWYRQTLGQGPEFLTYFQNEAQLEKSRLLSDRFSAERPKGSFSTLEIQRTEQGDSAMYLCASSPGQGARTEAFFGQGTRLTVV.

The sample holds one count of this clone. Here the CDR3 DNA reads TGTGCCAGTAGTCCGGGAAAGGCTAACTATGGCTACACCTTC. Its protein product is CASSPGKANYGYTF. V usage is TRBV19 and J usage is TRBJ1-2; D is undetermined. Trimming left V 5 bases short and J 0 bases short, with 10 bases between. This CDR3 comprises 14 residues. Germline-derived CDR1 and CDR2 are LNHDA and SQIVND (reference sequence).

The rearrangement links TRBV4-1 to TRBJ1-5; D ambiguous. Germline V gene data show CDR1 as MGHRA and CDR2 as YSYEKL. The CDR3 totals 13 residues. V was trimmed by 3 bases and J by 5 bases, leaving 8 bases between them. CDR3 protein: CASSHLEDQPQHF. The CDR3 bases are TGCGCCAGCAGCCACCTAGAGGATCAGCCCCAGCATTTT.

The rearrangement uses TRBV2 and TRBJ1-1, with TRBD1 as a possible D gene (5 bases). This CDR3 comprises 14 residues. With 1 base removed from V and 10 bases from J, the gap between germline ends came to 16 bases. Germline CDR1 SNHLY, CDR2 FYNNEI. CDR3 region: CASSEGSQGKIAFF. The CDR3 nucleotides are TGTGCCAGCAGTGAAGGAAGCCAGGGAAAGATAGCTTTCTTT.

CDR3 protein: CASSPKAKNIQYF. CDR3 bases: TGTGCCAGCAGCCCTAAAGCTAAAAACATTCAGTACTTC. The chain recombines TRBV7-9 with TRBJ2-4; D is unresolved. This CDR3 is 13 amino acids long. Germline V CDR1 and CDR2: SEHNR, FQNEAQ (reference sequence). The ends were cut back, 5 bases at V and 4 bases at J, with 9 bases in the middle.

V and J are TRBV2 and TRBJ2-3; 10 bases line up with TRBD2. CDR1 SNHLY and CDR2 FYNNEI come from the germline V gene. The CDR3 contains 14 residues. J was trimmed by 4 bases and V by 8 bases; bases with no gene match: 6. The CDR3 protein is CASQAGGIPDTQYF. The CDR3 DNA reads as TGTGCCAGCCAAGCGGGAGGGATCCCAGATACGCAGTATTTT.